Here is one T cell receptor beta chain with its context. Antigen specificity is unknown. These data come from a study of PD-1 blockade in classical Hodgkin lymphoma. Study-wide results and limits: Unlike CD8+ TCR diversity, which did not rise significantly by C4D1, CD4+ TCR diversity did. Complete responders matched newly diagnosed patients in baseline diversity.

All patients relapsed after autologous stem cell transplantation, and brentuximab vedotin exposure varied. Each best response was a complete response, a partial response or progressive disease. CDR1 is MDHEN and CDR2 is SYDVKM in the germline V gene. Trimming stripped 3 bases from V and 7 bases from J, with 9 bases between. The CDR3 contains 13 residues. TCRdb's copy holds only in-frame clones and misses some; the assay was immunoSEQ multiplex PCR. The sample gives approximately 25,000 clones, 60% to 85% of which show up once; roughly 8.6% is in the top ten. This receptor was taken from a human donor with classical Hodgkin lymphoma. The sample was peripheral blood mononuclear cells (PBMCs), taken before the second cycle of nivolumab. The gene calls are TRBV28 and TRBJ1-4; TRBD1 is a possible D gene (5 bases). CDR3 region: CASSFPGTEKLFF. The CDR3 nucleotides are TGTGCCAGCAGTTTCCCAGGGACTGAAAAACTGTTTTTT.